This TCR beta chain was recorded in a study of blood T cell repertoires in COVID-19. Only in-frame clones appear in the TCRdb table, and some are missing; sequencing was by immunoSEQ multiplex PCR. The sample shows fewer than 250,000 clones, 80% to 90% of them seen only once. In germline, CDR1 is LNHDA, CDR2 SQIVND (reference sequence). V dropped 4 bases and J dropped 1 base, with 12 bases sitting between them. This CDR3 has 15 residues. This rearrangement joins TRBV19 to TRBJ2-3; maybe TRBD1 (6 bases). Specimen: PBMCs or T cells enriched from blood (not recorded which). This TCR was recovered from a man aged 25-45 years in a cohort exposed to, infected with or recovered from COVID-19 (not recorded which). The CDR3 nucleotides are TGTGCCAGTAGTAGACTACGACAGGGCACAGATACGCAGTATTTT. This codes for CASSRLRQGTDTQYF. Full variable domain (missing parts from reference TRBV19 and TRBJ2-3): DGGITQSPKYLFRKEGQNVTLSCEQNLNHDAMYWYRQDPGQGLRLIYYSQIVNDFQKGDIAEGYSVSREKKESFPLTVTSAQKNPTAFYLCASSRLRQGTDTQYFGPGTRLTVL.